The TCR beta chain described here comes from a study of cytomegalovirus exposure and HLA in healthy donors. Study information: HLA-typed donors were the source of 83 million or so unique TCRs held in an early data release.

Trimming shortened V by 5 bases and J by 2 bases, and 11 bases separated the two germline ends. The V gene's germline CDR1 is SGHNT and CDR2 YENEEA. The CDR3 length is 14 residues. The PCR contained 60 Vbeta and 13 Jbeta primers. Using immunoSEQ multiplex PCR, the repertoire was profiled, and TCRdb retains in-frame clones only, with some absent. The sample contains a few hundred thousand clones, about 80% of which appear only once. Turning to this clone: The antigen remains unidentified.

Overall study findings and caveats: An assumption of roughly uniform sequencing depth across donors underlay the presence/absence analyses. In a later analysis, productive TCRs from donors in an Asian-associated ancestry cluster reportedly carried fewer N-insertions than the cohort mean.

The sample was PBMCs. The chain couples TRBV11-3 to TRBJ2-3; possible D gene TRBD1, 6 bases. This receptor was obtained from a woman under 40 in good health and CMV-seronegative. This CDR3 is CASSPRTATDTQYF. CDR3 DNA: TGTGCCAGCAGCCCTAGGACAGCCACAGATACGCAGTATTTT.